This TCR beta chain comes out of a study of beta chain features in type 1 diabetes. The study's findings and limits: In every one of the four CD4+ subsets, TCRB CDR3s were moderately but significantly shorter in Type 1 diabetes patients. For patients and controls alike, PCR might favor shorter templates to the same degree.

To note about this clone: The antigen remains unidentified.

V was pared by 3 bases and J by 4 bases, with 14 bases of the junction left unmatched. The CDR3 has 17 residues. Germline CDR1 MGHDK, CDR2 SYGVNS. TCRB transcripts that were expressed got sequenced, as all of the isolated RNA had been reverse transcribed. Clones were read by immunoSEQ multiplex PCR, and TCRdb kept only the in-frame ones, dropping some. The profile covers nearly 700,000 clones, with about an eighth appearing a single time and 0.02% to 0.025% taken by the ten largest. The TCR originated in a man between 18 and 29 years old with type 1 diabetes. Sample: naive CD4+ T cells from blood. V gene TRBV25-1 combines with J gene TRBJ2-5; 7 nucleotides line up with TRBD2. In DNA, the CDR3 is TGTGCCAGCAGTGAGAGTTGGGGAGGGACCCAGGGAGAGACCCAGTACTTC. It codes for CASSESWGGTQGETQYF.